This T cell receptor (beta chain) emerged from a study of response to subunit inactivated influenza vaccine. Overall study findings and caveats: The authors put forward the suggestion that each seasonal influenza vaccination may bring in only a limited number of new T cells.

Germline assignment: CDR1 DFQATT and CDR2 SNEGSKA (reference sequence). With 2 bases clipped from V and 6 bases from J, the junction kept 4 bases outside the gene matches. The CDR3 totals 15 residues. TCRdb redid the calling of the RT-PCR reads with MiXCR, one entry per CDR3 protein. The table lists hundreds of thousands of distinct CDR3 sequences, 13% of them singletons. In this sample, this clonotype turned up a few times. Its antigen is currently unknown. The J gene is TRBJ2-1, the V gene TRBV20-1; 13 nucleotides agree with TRBD2. Sample: PBMCs from blood, taken about 6 weeks after vaccination. The source is a man in his fifties who received an inactivated influenza vaccine. The CDR3 DNA is TGCAGTGCTAGACTGACTAGCGGGAGGTCCAATGAGCAGTTCTTC. This translates into CSARLTSGRSNEQFF.